Below, 9 T cell receptor beta chains from the same sample are listed, as sequenced in a study of blood T cell repertoires in COVID-19. Measured with immunoSEQ multiplex PCR; TCRdb has only the in-frame clones, and not every one. This table holds 150,000 to 200,000 clones, approximately 85% found once. The sample was peripheral blood. The receptor source for this set is a woman at least 80 years old with acute or convalescent COVID-19.

Turning to this clone: Other nucleotide sequences in the sample specify the same CDR3. The chain couples TRBV2 to TRBJ1-5, with 11 bases aligning to TRBD1. From germline, CDR1 is SNHLY and CDR2 FYNNEI. This CDR3 is 15 amino acids long. Unmatched junction bases numbered 5, after V lost 6 bases and J lost 4 bases. The CDR3 nucleotides are TGTGCCAGCAGCGCCGGGACAGGGGGGAATCAGCCCCAGCATTTT. Translation: CASSAGTGGNQPQHF.

This clone was counted a single time. The V and J genes are TRBV30 and TRBJ1-2; 10 nucleotides align to TRBD1. This CDR3 contains 14 residues. In germline, CDR1 is GTSNPN, CDR2 SVGIG (reference sequence). V was pared by 6 bases and J by 8 bases, with 12 bases of the junction left unmatched. As DNA, the CDR3 is TGTGCCTGCACACGCCTGACAGGGGGCCGCGGCTACACCTTC. It yields the protein CACTRLTGGRGYTF.

This clone was detected a few times. The V call is TRBV7-3, the J call TRBJ1-6, with 9 bases identical to TRBD1. Germline V lookup: CDR1 SGHTA, CDR2 FQGTGA. This CDR3 is built from 15 residues. The V and J ends lost 1 base and 7 bases, in that order; junction bases with no gene match: 2. The CDR3 is CASSLNGQGNSPLHF. CDR3 nucleotide sequence: TGTGCCAGCAGCTTAAACGGACAGGGGAATTCACCCCTCCACTTT.

This rearrangement joins TRBV7-9 to TRBJ1-1, with TRBD1 matching 8 bases. V was pared by 3 bases and J by 4 bases, with 4 bases of the junction left unmatched. CDR3 length: 14 residues. Germline CDR1 is SEHNR and CDR2 is FQNEAQ (reference sequence). CDR3 region: CASSFTGGSTEAFF. Written as DNA, the CDR3 is TGTGCCAGCAGCTTTACAGGGGGGAGCACTGAAGCTTTCTTT.

This clone appeared once. V and J are TRBV11-3 and TRBJ2-1, with D perhaps TRBD2 (8 bases). This CDR3 has 14 residues. V shed 5 bases and J shed 6 bases, with 14 bases lying between them. Germline-derived CDR1 and CDR2 are SGHNT and YENEEA. CDR3 nucleotides: TGTGCCAGCAGCCGACAGGGACTAGGCAATGAGCAGTTCTTC. As protein: CASSRQGLGNEQFF.

The chain employs TRBV15 and TRBJ1-3; a weak D match, TRBD1 (6 bases). The length of the CDR3 is 15 residues. Trimming shortened V by 0 bases and J by 2 bases, and 8 bases separated the two germline ends. Germline-derived CDR1 and CDR2 are LNHNV and YYDKDF (reference sequence). CDR3 in DNA: TGTGCCACCAGCAGAGAAGGGGGAACTGGAAACACCATATATTTT. The encoded protein is CATSREGGTGNTIYF.

V gene TRBV2 combines with J gene TRBJ1-2; D is undetermined. The CDR3 covers 14 residues. Germline-derived CDR1 and CDR2 are SNHLY and FYNNEI. Deletions cut 5 bases from V and 0 bases from J, with 10 bases between. The CDR3 sequence: CASSPDSSNYGYTF. The DNA of the CDR3 is TGTGCCAGCAGTCCCGATAGCTCTAACTATGGCTACACCTTC.

This clone was counted a single time. The chain joins TRBV5-1 to TRBJ2-2, with 7 bases lining up with TRBD1. Losses at the gene ends were 7 bases for V and 1 base for J; bases not matched to a gene: 4. Germline lookup yields CDR1 SGHRS and CDR2 YFSETQ. The CDR3 runs 14 residues. CDR3 DNA: TGCGCCAGCGGCAGACAGGGGAACACCGGGGAGCTGTTTTTT. It is translated as CASGRQGNTGELFF.

The count of this clone is one. J is TRBJ2-1 and V is TRBV5-1, with 8 nucleotides matching TRBD2. There are 17 residues in the CDR3. V trimming: 0 bases; J trimming: 0 bases; junction bases outside the gene matches: 5. Per germline, CDR1 SGHRS and CDR2 YFSETQ. CDR3 sequence reads: CASSLASSGSSYNEQFF. Written as DNA, the CDR3 is TGCGCCAGCAGCTTGGCCTCGAGCGGGAGCTCCTACAATGAGCAGTTCTTC. Full variable domain (rest looked up from reference TRBV5-1 and TRBJ2-1): KAGVTQTPRYLIKTRGQQVTLSCSPISGHRSVSWYQQTPGQGLQFLFEYFSETQRNKGNFPGRFSGRQFSNSRSEMNVSTLELGDSALYLCASSLASSGSSYNEQFFGPGTRLTVL.